A single sample gave rise to the 27 T cell receptor beta chains below, sequenced in a study of OX40 agonist ivuxolimab in advanced cancers. The table came from immunoSEQ multiplex PCR; TCRdb's copy has only in-frame clones and leaves some out. The data show more than 70,000 clones, approximately 89% seen once. The sequenced sample was CD4+ or CD8+ T cells sorted from blood, obtained in a trial of the OX40 agonist ivuxolimab. Receptors were obtained from an adult with an advanced solid tumor such as melanoma, head and neck, liver or kidney cancer.

The V and J genes are TRBV6-5 and TRBJ2-5; 13 nucleotides align to TRBD2. CDR3 length: 15 residues. The germline V gene has CDR1 MNHEY and CDR2 SVGAGI. Germline trimming cut 1 base from V and 5 bases from J; bases unmatched to any gene: 1. The CDR3 DNA is TGTGCCAGCAGTTACTTGGGACTAGCGGGGGAGACCCAGTACTTC. This encodes CASSYLGLAGETQYF.

V and J are TRBV10-3 and TRBJ2-7, with D perhaps TRBD1 or TRBD2 (5 bases each). Trimming shortened V by 10 bases and J by 9 bases, and 31 bases separated the two germline ends. Germline V gene lookup returns CDR1 ENHRY and CDR2 SYGVKD. This CDR3 region has 16 residues. The CDR3 protein is CATAGTSRRGVVGQYF. For the CDR3, the DNA is TGTGCCACCGCAGGGACGTCCAGACGGGGTGTGGTGGGGCAGTACTTC.

The rearrangement uses TRBV19 and TRBJ1-2, with D perhaps matching TRBD1 (6 bases). The CDR3 extends over 13 amino acids. Looked up from germline, CDR1 is LNHDA and CDR2 is SQIVND (reference sequence). V was pared by 5 bases and J by 2 bases, with 9 bases between. In nucleotides, the CDR3 is TGTGCCAGTAGTGGGGGCCTGAACTATGGCTACACCTTC. This translates into CASSGGLNYGYTF.

The J gene is TRBJ2-7, the V gene TRBV7-2; tentative D call: TRBD2 (5 bases). V lost 3 bases, J lost 3 bases, and 9 bases lay in between. CDR1 is SGHTA, CDR2 FQGNSA, per germline. The CDR3 spans 13 residues. The DNA for the CDR3 is TGTGCCAGCAGCTTTGACTACCTCTACGAGCAGTACTTC. This sequence encodes CASSFDYLYEQYF.

The rearrangement uses TRBV19 and TRBJ1-5; D remains unclear. V gave up 7 bases and J gave up 0 bases, with 13 bases separating them. Per the germline V gene, CDR1 is LNHDA and CDR2 is SQIVND (reference sequence). This CDR3 is 15 amino acids long. CDR3 sequence (DNA): TGTGCCAGTACCTGGGGTTCGCTTAGCAATCAGCCCCAGCATTTT. Protein sequence: CASTWGSLSNQPQHF. The full variable domain, in which reference TRBV19 and TRBJ1-5 provide the parts outside the CDR3, is DGGITQSPKYLFRKEGQNVTLSCEQNLNHDAMYWYRQDPGQGLRLIYYSQIVNDFQKGDIAEGYSVSREKKESFPLTVTSAQKNPTAFYLCASTWGSLSNQPQHFGDGTRLSIL.

V gene TRBV28 combines with J gene TRBJ2-1, with TRBD2 identical over 8 bases. The CDR3 totals 14 residues. J lost 5 bases, V lost 7 bases, and 7 bases had no gene match. The V gene's germline CDR1 is MDHEN and CDR2 SYDVKM. The DNA for the CDR3 is TGTGCCAGCATCTCTAGCGGGCGAAACAATGAGCAGTTCTTC. This translates into CASISSGRNNEQFF.

The count of this clone is one. This chain connects TRBV4-1 to TRBJ2-7; 7 bases map to TRBD1. The CDR3 has 13 residues. Germline CDR1 and CDR2: MGHRA and YSYEKL. J gave up 4 bases and V 10 bases, and 10 bases lay outside the gene matches. The CDR3 bases are TGCGCCATCATCTGGACAGGATTTTACGAGCAGTACTTC. Protein product: CAIIWTGFYEQYF.

The gene calls are TRBV2 and TRBJ2-2, with D possibly TRBD1 on 6 matching bases. The CDR3 loop spans 13 amino acids. V dropped 7 bases and J dropped 8 bases, with 14 bases sitting between them. Germline-derived CDR1 and CDR2 are SNHLY and FYNNEI. The CDR3 coding sequence is TGTGCCAGCATTCGGACAGTAGCGGGGGAGCTGTTTTTT. It codes for CASIRTVAGELFF.

This chain links TRBV19 with TRBJ2-5; no reliable D call. V lost 4 bases, J lost 1 base, and 7 bases lay in between. Germline CDR1 and CDR2: LNHDA and SQIVND (reference sequence). The CDR3 is made up of 13 amino acids. CDR3 region: CASSSSSQETQYF. The CDR3 coding sequence is TGTGCCAGTAGTAGTTCAAGCCAAGAGACCCAGTACTTC.

This chain connects TRBV4-2 to TRBJ2-3; 8 bases map to TRBD1. CDR1 and CDR2 (germline): LGHNA, YNFKEQ. CDR3 length equals 16 residues. V trimming: 4 bases; J trimming: 2 bases; junction bases outside the gene matches: 8. This chain's CDR3 is CASSPQGTGYTDTQYF. CDR3 coding DNA: TGTGCCAGCAGCCCTCAGGGGACAGGCTACACAGATACGCAGTATTTT.

The V gene is TRBV4-1, the J gene TRBJ2-3; possible D gene TRBD1, 6 bases. The CDR3 has 17 amino acids. Trimming left V 1 base short and J 0 bases short, with 14 bases between. CDR1 and CDR2 from the germline V gene are MGHRA and YSYEKL. In DNA, the CDR3 is TGCGCCAGCAGCCAAGTTCAGGGGCCATTTAGCACAGATACGCAGTATTTT. Translating gives CASSQVQGPFSTDTQYF.

This clone has a single count. The chain is built from TRBV5-1 and TRBJ2-5; TRBD2 matches 11 bases. The CDR3 is made up of 16 amino acids. Germline values: CDR1 SGHRS, CDR2 YFSETQ. Trimming cost V 1 base and J 1 base; bases outside gene matches: 3. Written as DNA, the CDR3 is TGCGCCAGCAGCTTGAGTACTAGCGGGAGCCAAGAGACCCAGTACTTC. As protein: CASSLSTSGSQETQYF.

The CDR3 loop is CASSIQTGRAFF. The CDR3 nucleotides read TGTGCCAGTAGTATTCAGACAGGGAGAGCTTTCTTT. V is TRBV19 and J is TRBJ1-1; TRBD1 matches 7 bases. V gave up 3 bases and J gave up 10 bases; unmatched junction bases: 5. Germline lookup yields CDR1 LNHDA and CDR2 SQIVND (reference sequence). The CDR3 length is 12 residues. Supplemented by reference TRBV19 and TRBJ1-1, the full variable domain reads DGGITQSPKYLFRKEGQNVTLSCEQNLNHDAMYWYRQDPGQGLRLIYYSQIVNDFQKGDIAEGYSVSREKKESFPLTVTSAQKNPTAFYLCASSIQTGRAFFGQGTRLTVV.

The rearrangement links TRBV2 to TRBJ2-7, with no clear D. The CDR3 sequence is 15 residues long. V was cut by 6 bases and J by 0 bases, with 15 bases left in between. Germline values: CDR1 SNHLY, CDR2 FYNNEI. The CDR3 DNA reads as TGTGCCAGCAGAGTATCCGGACGGATCTCCTACGAGCAGTACTTC. The encoded protein is CASRVSGRISYEQYF.

The rearrangement joins TRBV11-2 to TRBJ2-1; TRBD2 aligns across 12 bases. Germline V gene data show CDR1 as SGHAT and CDR2 as FQNNGV. After removal of 1 base from V and 12 bases from J, the junction contained 10 bases not matched to a gene. This CDR3 comprises 16 residues. CDR3 nucleotide sequence: TGTGCCAGCAGCTTAGCCTGGACTAGCGGGATTTTTATGCAGTTCTTC. Amino acid sequence: CASSLAWTSGIFMQFF.

This clone was counted a single time. CDR3 amino acids: CASSPGQGASGYTF. The CDR3 bases are TGTGCCAGCTCACCTGGACAGGGGGCGTCTGGCTACACCTTC. The chain recombines TRBV18 with TRBJ1-2, with TRBD1 matching over 11 bases. V lost 3 bases, J lost 7 bases, and 4 bases stayed unmatched. This CDR3 spans 14 amino acids. The germline V gene encodes CDR1 KGHSH and CDR2 LQKENI.

This clone was counted a single time. The CDR3: CASTPRRSRVDEQFF. The CDR3 DNA reads as TGTGCCAGCACTCCGAGGCGGTCCCGGGTAGATGAGCAGTTCTTC. J is TRBJ2-1 and V is TRBV5-8; D is undetermined. V gave up 6 bases and J gave up 8 bases, with 21 bases separating them. The CDR3 covers 15 residues. Per the germline V gene, CDR1 is SGHTS and CDR2 is YDEGEE.

The J gene is TRBJ1-5, the V gene TRBV9; D perhaps matches TRBD1 (5 bases). The CDR3 length is 14 residues. Trimming removed 4 bases at V and 1 base at J, with 9 bases between. Germline V gene sequence: CDR1 SGDLS, CDR2 YYNGEE. CDR3 amino acids: CASSQGQSNQPQHF. The CDR3 nucleotides are TGTGCCAGCAGCCAAGGACAAAGCAATCAGCCCCAGCATTTT.

The sample holds one count of this clone. The chain couples TRBV19 to TRBJ2-3; the D is unclear. Germline CDR1 LNHDA, CDR2 SQIVND (reference sequence). V lost 7 bases and J 0 bases, leaving 11 bases between the germline ends. The CDR3 is 14 residues long. The CDR3, as DNA: TGTGCCAGTATAAGAAGTTCTAGCACAGATACGCAGTATTTT. This gives the protein CASIRSSSTDTQYF.

This clone has just one count. The chain employs TRBV9 and TRBJ2-5; 8 bases map to TRBD1. The CDR3 runs to 14 residues. J was trimmed by 6 bases and V by 0 bases; bases with no gene match: 4. Germline-derived CDR1 and CDR2 are SGDLS and YYNGEE. For the CDR3, the DNA is TGTGCCAGCAGCGTAGAACAGGGGGATAAGACCCAGTACTTC. Its translation is CASSVEQGDKTQYF.

The chain carries TRBV5-6 and TRBJ2-5, with 9 bases fitting TRBD1. V was clipped by 0 bases and J by 1 base; unmatched bases: 4. The CDR3 contains 16 residues. Germline V gives CDR1 SGHDT, CDR2 YYEEEE. CDR3 in DNA: TGTGCCAGCAGCTTGGAGTACAGGGGGCTCCAAGAGACCCAGTACTTC. This encodes CASSLEYRGLQETQYF.

This CDR3 reads CASSLGQGSTEAFF. CDR3 coding DNA: TGTGCCAGCAGCTTGGGACAGGGGAGCACTGAAGCTTTCTTT. The rearrangement joins TRBV5-4 to TRBJ1-1, with 8 bases matching TRBD1. Germline V gene data show CDR1 as SGHNT and CDR2 as YYREEE (reference sequence). J gave up 4 bases and V 0 bases, and 2 bases lay outside the gene matches. This CDR3 is built from 14 residues.

As DNA, the CDR3 is TGTGCCAGCAGCGGACGGACTAGCGGGAGCTCCTACGAGCAGTACTTC. Its translation: CASSGRTSGSSYEQYF. The V and J genes are TRBV11-2 and TRBJ2-7; 13 bases align to TRBD2. V shed 5 bases, J shed 0 bases, and the junction held 4 bases outside the gene matches. CDR1 and CDR2 from the germline V gene are SGHAT and FQNNGV. The CDR3 consists of 16 residues.

CDR3 in amino acids: CASSFGSLNTEAFF. For the CDR3, the DNA is TGTGCCAGCAGTTTCGGCAGTCTGAACACTGAAGCTTTCTTT. This sequence joins TRBV28 and TRBJ1-1, with no clear D. In germline, CDR1 is MDHEN, CDR2 SYDVKM. The CDR3 runs to 14 residues. Trimming removed 3 bases from V and 0 bases from J, with 8 bases in between.

This clone was recorded once. The gene calls are TRBV9 and TRBJ2-5; 8 positions agree with TRBD2. The better agreement between TRBJ2-7 and the DNA end casts doubt on the J call. Germline-derived CDR1 and CDR2 are SGDLS and YYNGEE. This CDR3 is built from 16 residues. CDR3 coding DNA: TGTGCCAGCAGCTCCCAGACAGCGGGAGCCCCCTACGAGCAGTACTTC. Amino acids: CASSSQTAGAPYEQYF.

J is TRBJ2-1 and V is TRBV7-2; D remains unclear. This CDR3 contains 13 residues. V shed 5 bases and J shed 5 bases, with 10 bases lying between them. CDR1 is SGHTA, CDR2 FQGNSA, per germline. CDR3 DNA sequence: TGTGCCAGCAGCCCGGCCCTCCACAATGAGCAGTTCTTC. Translation gives CASSPALHNEQFF.

In this sample, this clone turned up a few times. The rearrangement uses TRBV5-5 and TRBJ2-7, with unresolved D. The CDR3 has 13 amino acids. Germline V gene lookup returns CDR1 SGHKS and CDR2 YYEKEE (reference sequence). V dropped 2 bases and J dropped 3 bases, with 9 bases sitting between them. This CDR3 reads CASSFNTNYEQYF. The CDR3 nucleotides are TGTGCCAGCAGCTTTAATACGAACTACGAGCAGTACTTC.